This note documents a single T cell receptor (beta chain) sequence. The PCR used 60 Vbeta and 13 Jbeta primers. The repertoire was sequenced with immunoSEQ multiplex PCR; TCRdb's copy has only in-frame clones and lacks some. This table has over 85,000 clones, roughly two thirds appearing once. The data were taken from a study of cytomegalovirus exposure and HLA in healthy donors. Germline V CDR1 and CDR2: MGHRA, YSYEKL. The CDR3 sequence is 16 residues long. V was pared by 4 bases and J by 0 bases, with 10 bases between. Sequenced: PBMCs. The receptor was derived from a female donor in good health and CMV-seronegative. The V call is TRBV4-1, the J call TRBJ1-6; D not certain. This CDR3 reads CASSPHGLSYNSPLHF. The CDR3 nucleotides are TGCGCCAGCAGCCCCCATGGACTCTCCTATAATTCACCCCTCCACTTT.